The sequence of this TCR beta chain was determined in a study of identical twins. Broader study findings: Abundant beta clonotypes from cord blood bore fewer insertions; memory repertoires lacked this pattern. Within monozygotic twins, out-of-frame TCR alpha sharing was underestimated by the models. Weaker excess twin sharing was observed in beta out-of-frame sequences.

CDR3 size: 14 residues. Germline CDR1 is MNHEY and CDR2 is SMNVEV (reference sequence). V was trimmed by 0 bases and J by 7 bases, leaving 13 bases between them. Remarks on this clonotype: As yet, its antigen is unknown.

Carrying unique molecular identifiers, the cDNA also gained a universal primer site through template switching. TCRdb redid the calling of the 5' RACE reads with MiXCR, one entry per CDR3 protein. The table has roughly 250,000 distinct CDR3 sequences, over 12% seen once. The clonotype comes from a woman aged 18-29 years in good health. The sequenced sample was memory (CD45RO+) T cells sorted from blood. V usage is TRBV27 and J usage is TRBJ2-7, with a weak D call TRBD1 (5 bases). In DNA, the CDR3 is TGTGCCAGCAGTTTATCGTGGCAGGGTCAAGAGCAGTACTTC. Translating it yields CASSLSWQGQEQYF.